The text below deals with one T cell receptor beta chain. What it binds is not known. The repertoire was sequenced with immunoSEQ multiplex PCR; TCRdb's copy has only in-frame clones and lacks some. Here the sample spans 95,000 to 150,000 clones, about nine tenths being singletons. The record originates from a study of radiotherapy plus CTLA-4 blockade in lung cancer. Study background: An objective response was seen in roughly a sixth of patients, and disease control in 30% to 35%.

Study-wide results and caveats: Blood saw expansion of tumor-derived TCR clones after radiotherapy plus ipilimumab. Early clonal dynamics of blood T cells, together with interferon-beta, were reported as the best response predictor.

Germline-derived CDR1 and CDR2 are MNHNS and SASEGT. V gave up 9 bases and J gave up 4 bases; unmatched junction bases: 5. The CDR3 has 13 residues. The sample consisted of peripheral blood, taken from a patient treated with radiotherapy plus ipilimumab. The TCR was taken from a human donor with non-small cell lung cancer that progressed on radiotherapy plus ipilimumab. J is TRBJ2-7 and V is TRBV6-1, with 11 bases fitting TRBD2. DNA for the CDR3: TGTGCCAGTCGGACTAGCGGGTTGTACGAGCAGTACTTC. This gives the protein CASRTSGLYEQYF.